This T cell receptor (beta chain) derives from a study of T cell changes during pregnancy in multiple sclerosis. This clone was counted once. The germline gives CDR1 MNHNS, CDR2 SASEGT. V was trimmed by 2 bases and J by 3 bases, leaving 8 bases between them. The CDR3 spans 14 residues. The repertoire was sequenced with immunoSEQ multiplex PCR; TCRdb's copy has only in-frame clones and lacks some. Of tens of thousands of clones listed, around 94% are singletons. The origin of this receptor is a female donor with multiple sclerosis, enrolled in a pregnancy study. The sequencing used peripheral blood, collected in the third trimester of pregnancy. The rearrangement uses TRBV6-1 and TRBJ2-1; unclear D gene. The CDR3 spells CASSEQAIYNEQFF. In DNA, the CDR3 is TGTGCCAGCAGTGAACAAGCCATCTACAATGAGCAGTTCTTC.